This entry features one T cell receptor (beta chain) sequence. The data are from a study of blood T cell repertoires in COVID-19. Across the study: PBMCs, B-cell-depleted T cells, or T cells provided the cDNA or gDNA that made up the material.

Generated by immunoSEQ multiplex PCR, the TCRdb table keeps only in-frame clones and is missing some. The sample records around 81,000 clones, roughly 80% being singletons. Germline CDR1 SGHTA, CDR2 FQGNSA. CDR3 length: 15 residues. Trimming cost V 0 bases and J 2 bases; bases outside gene matches: 2. This clonotype originated in a human donor in a cohort sampled during active COVID-19. The sequenced material came from peripheral blood. J is TRBJ2-7 and V is TRBV7-2; TRBD2 aligns across 9 bases. DNA of the CDR3: TGTGCCAGCAGCTTAGCAGCGGGGGGCCCCTACGAGCAGTACTTC. Its translation is CASSLAAGGPYEQYF.